This TCR beta chain comes out of a study of T cell responses to AZD1222 COVID-19 vaccine. Findings and limits, study-wide: Scientists sampled the repertoires only once the peak T cell response had passed. Among the donors, most were white British and more were female, and clonal diversity was possibly underestimated. Rises in breadth and depth of Spike-specific TCRs came after two AZD1222 doses.

The table came from immunoSEQ multiplex PCR; TCRdb's copy has only in-frame clones and leaves some out. Found here are about 170,000 clones, over 85% of them singletons; the top ten hold 1.5% to 2%. Germline CDR1 SSHAT, CDR2 FNYEAQ (reference sequence). The CDR3 loop spans 15 amino acids. As for this clone: What it binds is not known. A read error may account for a junction end that differs from germline.

The clonotype comes from an adult in good health. The input for sequencing was peripheral blood, taken on day 0 of AZD1222 vaccination. The J gene is TRBJ2-1, the V gene TRBV7-7; D is perhaps TRBD1 (5 bases). CDR3 loop: CASSQSIGAVHEQFF. CDR3 nucleotides: TGTGCTAGCAGCCAATCGATTGGGGCAGTGCATGAGCAGTTCTTC. The full variable domain, in which reference TRBV7-7 and TRBJ2-1 provide the parts outside the CDR3, is GAGVSQSPRYKVTKRGQDVTLRCDPISSHATLYWYQQALGQGPEFLTYFNYEAQPDKSGLPSDRFSAERPEGSISTLTIQRTEQRDSAMYRCASSQSIGAVHEQFFGPGTRLTVL.